A selection of T cell receptor beta chains follows, all from one sample in a study of cytomegalovirus exposure and HLA in healthy donors. Generated by immunoSEQ multiplex PCR, the TCRdb table keeps only in-frame clones and is missing some. The sample shows 100,000 to 150,000 clones, about 78% of them seen only once. What was sequenced was PBMCs. These receptors all come from a woman aged 40 to 55 in good health and CMV-seropositive. Each CDR3 is given with its conserved first and last residue. A D gene is named only where the DNA matches it firmly.

d_call,j_call,v_call,cdr3_aa
TRBD1,TRBJ2-7,TRBV10-3,CAISGTGGPREQYF
TRBD1,TRBJ2-1,TRBV6-5,CASSYLDRVGYNEQFF
NA,TRBJ2-4,TRBV7-7,CASSAGLDDIQYF
NA,TRBJ2-7,TRBV19,CASSPGHSIYEQYF
TRBD1,TRBJ1-2,TRBV5-4,CASSIGQGSVPNYGYTF
NA,TRBJ2-3,TRBV5-1,CASRIGLTGDTQYF
NA,TRBJ2-1,TRBV7-7,CASSPGISNNEQFF
TRBD1,TRBJ1-1,TRBV29-1,CSVERQGGTEAFF
TRBD1,TRBJ1-2,TRBV7-2,CASSFSPGQSNYGYTF
TRBD1,TRBJ2-7,TRBV18,CASSMGQGQYEQYF
TRBD1,TRBJ2-7,TRBV19,CASNSRAGGIYEQYF
NA,TRBJ2-5,TRBV9,CASSISPASETQYF
TRBD1,TRBJ1-1,TRBV9,CASSSPPGQHLNTEAFF
NA,TRBJ2-5,TRBV21-1,CASSIPPAGGQKTQYF
NA,TRBJ2-1,TRBV29-1,CSVSIGGNEQFF
TRBD1,TRBJ1-5,TRBV2,CASTGTGGNQPQHF
NA,TRBJ2-6,TRBV12-5,CASGLGTTTGANVLTF
TRBD2,TRBJ2-5,TRBV7-8,CASSPLAGGSFQETQYF
TRBD1,TRBJ1-4,TRBV5-1,CASSPGGRNEKLFF
NA,TRBJ1-6,TRBV14,CASSLRRSSYNSPLHF
NA,TRBJ2-5,TRBV7-2,CASSPGGAGGPLETQYF
TRBD1,TRBJ1-6,TRBV6-5,CASSLRGENNSPLHF
NA,TRBJ1-1,TRBV4-3,CASSQEQGAEAFF
TRBD1,TRBJ2-7,TRBV4-3,CASSLRGGPSYEQYF
NA,TRBJ1-2,TRBV29-1,CSTADGYTF
TRBD1,TRBJ1-4,TRBV5-1,CASQTGAYPVNEKLFF
TRBD2,TRBJ2-5,TRBV10-3,CAISGYSGETQYF
TRBD1,TRBJ2-7,TRBV5-4,CASSLEGARATSLDGAQYF
NA,TRBJ1-1,TRBV6-4,CASSDPSIRLPEAFF
TRBD1,TRBJ2-7,TRBV2,CATLGVGQGSYEQYF
TRBD1,TRBJ2-6,TRBV2,CASSETGGPGANVLTF
NA,TRBJ1-2,TRBV5-4,CASSLQGDGYTF
TRBD1,TRBJ2-7,TRBV6-1,CASSSGQATSYEQYF
TRBD2,TRBJ2-5,TRBV6-6,CASRTLAGGLETQYF
TRBD2,TRBJ2-3,TRBV18,CASADLADTDTQYF
TRBD1,TRBJ1-1,TRBV5-1,CASSSLQGYTEAFF
TRBD1,TRBJ2-2,TRBV5-4,CASSPGTADRATGELFF
TRBD1,TRBJ1-1,TRBV18,CASSPSDRGTEAFF
TRBD1,TRBJ2-1,TRBV10-3,CAINPGTGDNEQFF
NA,TRBJ1-1,TRBV5-6,CASSRDLTEAFF